Presented here are 12 T cell receptor beta chains from one specimen sequenced in a study of T-cell reconstitution after alpha-beta-depleted transplantation in children. Unique molecular identifiers were used in preparing the TCRbeta library. TCRdb re-derived calls from the PCR reads in MiXCR, one entry per CDR3 protein. The repertoire holds 610,000 or so distinct CDR3 sequences, with roughly a quarter as singletons. Specimen: PBMCs, collected before TCRalphabeta/CD19-depleted stem cell transplant. These receptors all come from a boy in the first two years of life with Wiskott-Aldrich syndrome, due to receive a stem cell transplant.

The J gene is TRBJ2-1, the V gene TRBV9, with D unresolved. With 0 bases removed from V and 3 bases from J, the gap between germline ends came to 10 bases. Germline lookup yields CDR1 SGDLS and CDR2 YYNGEE. This CDR3 comprises 15 residues. The CDR3 spells CASSVGVSFYNEQFF. The DNA of the CDR3 is TGTGCCAGCAGCGTAGGGGTATCTTTCTACAATGAGCAGTTCTTC.

This chain connects TRBV29-1 to TRBJ1-3; TRBD1 matches 7 bases. Germline V gene sequence: CDR1 SQVTM, CDR2 ANQGSEA. Trimming cost V 0 bases and J 0 bases; bases outside gene matches: 8. The CDR3 sequence is 17 residues long. Written as DNA, the CDR3 is TGCAGCGTTGAAGAAATGACAGGGCTTTCCTCTGGAAACACCATATATTTT. This gives the protein CSVEEMTGLSSGNTIYF.

This clonotype has just a few counts. The rearrangement joins TRBV2 to TRBJ1-1; D is possibly TRBD1 (5 bases). The CDR3 sequence is 15 residues long. V was pared by 7 bases and J by 1 base, with 16 bases between. Germline assignment: CDR1 SNHLY and CDR2 FYNNEI. This CDR3 reads CASIGPSGANTEAFF. For the CDR3, the DNA is TGTGCCAGCATTGGCCCCTCCGGGGCGAACACTGAAGCTTTCTTT.

The rearrangement joins TRBV20-1 to TRBJ1-4, with D maybe TRBD1 (5 bases). This CDR3 contains 12 residues. V was pared by 3 bases and J by 7 bases, with 9 bases between. Germline CDR1 is DFQATT and CDR2 is SNEGSKA (reference sequence). CDR3 sequence reads: CSARGRGEKLFF. The CDR3 nucleotides are TGCAGTGCTAGGGGGCGGGGTGAAAAACTGTTTTTT.

This sequence joins TRBV20-1 and TRBJ2-3; D not resolved. Trimming stripped 1 base from V and 3 bases from J, with 5 bases between. CDR1 DFQATT and CDR2 SNEGSKA come from the germline V gene (reference sequence). This CDR3 is 12 amino acids long. CDR3 sequence reads: CSARGYTDTQYF. The CDR3 coding sequence is TGCAGTGCTAGAGGCTATACAGATACGCAGTATTTT.

This clonotype has a count of ten or more. This chain links TRBV29-1 with TRBJ2-3; the D gene is possibly TRBD2 (6 bases). CDR3 length: 10 amino acids. CDR1 is SQVTM, CDR2 ANQGSEA, per germline. V was clipped by 7 bases and J by 6 bases, with 8 bases between them. The CDR3 DNA follows: TGCAGCGCCGGAGGGGATACGCAGTATTTT. The encoded protein is CSAGGDTQYF.

The chain links TRBV19 to TRBJ2-1; D remains ambiguous. This CDR3 region has 15 residues. Trimming stripped 3 bases from V and 0 bases from J, with 9 bases between. Per the germline V gene, CDR1 is LNHDA and CDR2 is SQIVND (reference sequence). CDR3: CASSIFLLSYNEQFF. CDR3 DNA sequence: TGTGCCAGTAGTATTTTCCTCCTCTCCTACAATGAGCAGTTCTTC.

The genes are TRBV5-1 and TRBJ2-1; 9 bases fit TRBD2. This CDR3 is built from 16 residues. The germline CDR1 and CDR2 sequences are SGHRS and YFSETQ. The V gene end was trimmed by 0 bases and the J gene end by 4 bases; junction bases not matched to a gene: 5. The CDR3 protein is CASSLATSGLYNEQFF. The CDR3 bases are TGCGCCAGCAGCTTGGCAACTAGCGGGTTATACAATGAGCAGTTCTTC.

This rearrangement joins TRBV12-3 or TRBV12-4 to TRBJ2-5, with 8 positions matching TRBD2. J lost 1 base, V lost 1 base, and 5 bases had no gene match. This CDR3 is 16 amino acids long. CDR3 DNA sequence: TGTGCCAGCAGTTTAGTGCTCGCGGGAGGCCAAGAGACCCAGTACTTC. Its protein is CASSLVLAGGQETQYF.

CDR3 coding DNA: TGTGCCTGGAGGAGGGGGGCTAGCGGGACAAAAAATGAGCAGTTCTTC. Its translation is CAWRRGASGTKNEQFF. The chain has TRBV30 and TRBJ2-1, with TRBD2 matching over 9 bases. This CDR3 is built from 16 residues. Germline trimming cut 3 bases from V and 7 bases from J; bases unmatched to any gene: 13. CDR1 is GTSNPN, CDR2 SVGIG, per germline (reference sequence).

CDR3 in DNA: TGCGCCAGCAGCCCCGACAGTAGCCGGAGCTACGAGCAGTACTTC. Translated, it gives CASSPDSSRSYEQYF. The chain combines TRBV5-1 with TRBJ2-7, with TRBD1 as a possible D gene (5 bases). CDR1 is SGHRS and CDR2 is YFSETQ in the germline V gene. The CDR3 runs to 15 residues. V was cut by 4 bases and J by 3 bases, with 17 bases left in between.

This clonotype has a handful of counts. The CDR3 here is CSVDGQSPSREQFF. The CDR3, as DNA: TGCAGCGTTGATGGGCAGAGCCCTAGCCGTGAGCAGTTCTTC. The chain combines TRBV29-1 with TRBJ2-1; tentative D call: TRBD2 (5 bases). CDR1 is SQVTM, CDR2 ANQGSEA, per germline. With 3 bases removed from V and 9 bases from J, the gap between germline ends came to 18 bases. This CDR3 is 14 amino acids long.